The 30 T cell receptor beta chains listed next were all sequenced from one sample in a study of blood T cells in healthy people across ages (dated by TCRdb to about 2015). The method behind the library was 5' RACE. Sequencing was carried out with an Illumina HiSeq 2500. A second PCR of about 6 to 11 cycles was performed with a sample-barcoded 5' primer and a J-beta primer mix. The raw public reads went through TCRdb reprocessing: fastp at Q25, MiXCR clone calling, in-frame beta chains kept. Identical CDR3 proteins give one entry, which carries the most common genes and DNA. For this sample there are hundreds of thousands of distinct CDR3 sequences; 58% appear just once. Approximately 40% of the sample rests with the top ten. The sequenced sample was blood. The source is a man aged 55 to 70 in good health.

This sequence joins TRBV5-1 and TRBJ2-3, with D possibly being TRBD1 (5 bases). Germline V CDR1 and CDR2: SGHRS, YFSETQ. V lost 0 bases and J 3 bases, leaving 8 bases between the germline ends. This CDR3 contains 14 residues. As DNA, the CDR3 is TGCGCCAGCAGCTTGGAACAGGAGACAGATACGCAGTATTTT. The encoded protein is CASSLEQETDTQYF.

The table lists this clonotype with a few counts. This chain links TRBV29-1 with TRBJ2-1, with TRBD2 matching over 13 bases. The CDR3 runs 18 residues. Germline V lookup: CDR1 SQVTM, CDR2 ANQGSEA. Trimming at V came to 1 base and at J to 6 bases, leaving 12 bases not matched to a gene. DNA for the CDR3: TGCAGCGTTGAAGGACTAGCGGGGGGCCCCGGGGTTTCCAATGAGCAGTTCTTC. This sequence encodes CSVEGLAGGPGVSNEQFF.

The chain is built from TRBV27 and TRBJ2-5; TRBD2 is a possible D gene (5 bases). CDR1 MNHEY and CDR2 SMNVEV come from the germline V gene (reference sequence). CDR3 length equals 14 residues. The V and J ends lost 4 bases and 3 bases respectively, with 12 bases between them. Here the CDR3 DNA reads TGTGCCAGCAGTTCAGGACTGGATAAAGAGACCCAGTACTTC. Translated, it gives CASSSGLDKETQYF.

This clonotype was seen a few times. V and J are TRBV15 and TRBJ2-5, with D tentatively TRBD1 or TRBD2 (5 bases each). Trimming took 0 bases from V and 4 from J, leaving 12 bases between them. The CDR3 loop spans 15 amino acids. Germline V CDR1 and CDR2: LNHNV, YYDKDF (reference sequence). The CDR3 region has the DNA TGTGCCACCAGCAGAGATCTGGGGGTAGGAGAGACCCAGTACTTC. This codes for CATSRDLGVGETQYF.

Points on this clonotype: One end of the junction does not line up with germline, which may come from a read error. The chain carries TRBV3-1 and TRBJ2-4; 12 bases map to TRBD2. The CDR3 is 16 amino acids. Germline lookup yields CDR1 LGHDT and CDR2 YNNKEL (reference sequence). CDR3 sequence (DNA): TGTGCCAGCAGCCAAGCTAGCGGGGGGGCCCAAAACATTCGGTACTTC. Amino acid sequence: CASSQASGGAQNIRYF.

This clonotype was observed a single time. The V and J genes are TRBV27 and TRBJ1-2; the D gene is possibly TRBD1 (6 bases). Trimming shortened V by 5 bases and J by 5 bases, and 18 bases separated the two germline ends. The CDR3 contains 15 residues. Germline-derived CDR1 and CDR2 are MNHEY and SMNVEV (reference sequence). The CDR3 region is CASSQGQSRRYGYTF. CDR3 bases: TGTGCCAGCAGTCAAGGACAGTCTCGCCGGTATGGCTACACCTTC.

Many counts were recorded for this clonotype. This chain links TRBV11-2 with TRBJ2-7; TRBD1 matches 9 bases. The germline V gene has CDR1 SGHAT and CDR2 FQNNGV. The CDR3 covers 17 residues. Losses at the gene ends were 0 bases for V and 5 bases for J; bases not matched to a gene: 11. CDR3 loop: CASSLDGAGTGFHEQYF. The CDR3 nucleotides are TGTGCCAGCAGCTTAGATGGGGCCGGGACAGGGTTTCACGAGCAGTACTTC.

This clonotype was detected only once. V usage is TRBV29-1 and J usage is TRBJ2-4; TRBD2 agrees at 10 bases. J gave up 13 bases and V 5 bases, and 11 bases lay outside the gene matches. CDR1 and CDR2 from the germline V gene are SQVTM and ANQGSEA. The CDR3 runs to 13 residues. CDR3 residues: CSVQTSGYNEQYF. The CDR3 DNA is TGCAGCGTTCAGACTAGCGGGTACAATGAGCAGTACTTC.

V usage is TRBV27 and J usage is TRBJ2-7; possible D gene TRBD2, 5 bases. CDR3 length: 13 residues. V gave up 6 bases and J gave up 4 bases, with 13 bases separating them. CDR1 and CDR2 from the germline V gene are MNHEY and SMNVEV (reference sequence). The CDR3 loop reads CASSRGALYEQYF. In DNA form, the CDR3 reads TGTGCCAGCAGCCGGGGAGCCCTTTACGAGCAGTACTTC.

This chain joins TRBV6-5 and TRBJ2-7; 9 bases line up with TRBD1. Per the germline V gene, CDR1 is MNHEY and CDR2 is SVGAGI. The J segment lost 0 bases and the V segment lost 0 bases, leaving 3 bases of the junction unmatched. CDR3 length equals 16 residues. The CDR3 here is CASSYSWDRASYEQYF. The CDR3, as DNA: TGTGCCAGCAGTTACTCCTGGGACAGGGCCTCCTACGAGCAGTACTTC.

The V and J genes are TRBV10-3 and TRBJ2-5, with 10 bases fitting TRBD2. Germline values: CDR1 ENHRY, CDR2 SYGVKD. CDR3 length: 15 amino acids. J gave up 4 bases and V 4 bases, and 6 bases lay outside the gene matches. DNA for the CDR3: TGTGCCATCAGTGCCCAGCGGGGGGGATTAGAGACCCAGTACTTC. It translates to CAISAQRGGLETQYF.

The V and J genes are TRBV4-1 and TRBJ1-4; D is perhaps TRBD1 (5 bases). The V end lost 1 base, the J end lost 8 bases, and 11 bases lay between the germline ends. Germline V gene sequence: CDR1 MGHRA, CDR2 YSYEKL. The length of the CDR3 is 14 residues. CDR3 protein: CASSQVGGNEKLFF. The CDR3 coding sequence is TGCGCCAGCAGCCAAGTGGGGGGAAACGAAAAACTGTTTTTT.

This rearrangement joins TRBV3-1 to TRBJ2-7; weak D call: TRBD1 (6 bases). The germline V gene encodes CDR1 LGHDT and CDR2 YNNKEL (reference sequence). V lost 1 base and J lost 0, with 13 bases in between. This CDR3 has 16 residues. CDR3 in DNA: TGTGCCAGCAGCCAAGTCCTGGGGGCGGCCTCCTACGAGCAGTACTTC. Translating gives CASSQVLGAASYEQYF.

The chain links TRBV6-1 to TRBJ2-6, with 7 bases aligning to TRBD1. V shed 7 bases and J 13 bases; nucleotides not matched to a gene: 10. This CDR3 has 13 residues. CDR1 and CDR2 (germline): MNHNS, SASEGT. This chain's CDR3 is CASNRDSLLVLTF. The DNA of the CDR3 is TGTGCCAGCAATCGGGACAGCCTGCTGGTCCTGACTTTC.

In its sample, this clonotype was seen a few times. The chain is built from TRBV3-1 and TRBJ2-1, with a possible D match to TRBD2 (6 bases). This CDR3 is 15 amino acids long. The V and J ends lost 4 bases and 6 bases respectively, with 16 bases between them. Germline CDR1 is LGHDT and CDR2 is YNNKEL (reference sequence). DNA for the CDR3: TGTGCCAGCAGCCTCCGGCCGGCGGGGCTCAATGAGCAGTTCTTC. Translation: CASSLRPAGLNEQFF.

The chain uses TRBV6-5 and TRBJ2-7; 9 positions match TRBD1. V trimming: 0 bases; J trimming: 3 bases; junction bases outside the gene matches: 0. CDR1 is MNHEY and CDR2 is SVGAGI in the germline V gene. The CDR3 covers 14 residues. This chain's CDR3 is CASSYSTGGYEQYF. Here the CDR3 DNA reads TGTGCCAGCAGTTACTCGACAGGGGGCTACGAGCAGTACTTC.

J is TRBJ2-5 and V is TRBV20-1; D possibly corresponds to TRBD2 (5 bases). CDR3 length: 16 residues. Deletions cut 0 bases from V and 3 bases from J, with 17 bases between. Per germline, CDR1 DFQATT and CDR2 SNEGSKA (reference sequence). The CDR3 protein is CSARDRGSAKKETQYF. Here the CDR3 DNA reads TGCAGTGCTAGAGATCGGGGAAGCGCTAAGAAAGAGACCCAGTACTTC.

Notes on this clonotype: This may come from a read error, since a much larger clone is one base off. The missing conserved phenylalanine or tryptophan at the end of this CDR3 makes a read error likely. The J gene is TRBJ2-1, the V gene TRBV14; 7 bases match TRBD2. CDR1 is SGHDN and CDR2 is FVKESK in the germline V gene. Unmatched junction bases numbered 8, after V lost 4 bases and J lost 5 bases. The CDR3 has 15 residues. The CDR3 DNA follows: TGTGCCAGCAGCCGGACGGGACTACTCAACAATGAGCAGTTCTAC. Protein sequence: CASSRTGLLNNEQFY.

The chain links TRBV6-5 to TRBJ1-1, with TRBD1 matching over 7 bases. The CDR3 loop spans 14 amino acids. Per germline, CDR1 MNHEY and CDR2 SVGAGI. The ends lost 2 bases at V and 4 bases at J; junction bases unmatched: 4. CDR3 loop: CASSYRQGTTEAFF. In DNA form, the CDR3 reads TGTGCCAGCAGTTACCGACAGGGAACCACTGAAGCTTTCTTT.

The chain links TRBV6-1 to TRBJ2-1, with TRBD1 matching 12 bases. Germline CDR1 reads MNHNS; CDR2 reads SASEGT. The V and J ends lost 1 base and 15 bases, in that order; junction bases with no gene match: 4. There are 13 residues in the CDR3. The CDR3 here is CASSEGGQGAWFF. As DNA, the CDR3 is TGTGCCAGCAGTGAAGGGGGACAGGGGGCATGGTTCTTC.

V usage is TRBV29-1 and J usage is TRBJ2-5, with TRBD2 identical over 8 bases. The V gene's germline CDR1 is SQVTM and CDR2 ANQGSEA. With 4 bases clipped from V and 5 bases from J, the junction kept 9 bases outside the gene matches. CDR3 length: 14 amino acids. The CDR3 loop reads CSVGHGGGGETQYF. The DNA of the CDR3 is TGCAGCGTTGGTCACGGGGGCGGGGGGGAGACCCAGTACTTC.

The chain uses TRBV3-1 and TRBJ2-5, with no clear D. CDR3 length: 14 residues. Trimming took 4 bases from V and 5 from J, leaving 14 bases between them. Germline-derived CDR1 and CDR2 are LGHDT and YNNKEL (reference sequence). The DNA of the CDR3 is TGTGCCAGCAGCCCAAATAGAACCCCTGAGACCCAGTACTTC. This encodes CASSPNRTPETQYF.

The chain employs TRBV6-5 and TRBJ1-1; D is unresolved. This CDR3 has 13 residues. Germline assignment: CDR1 MNHEY and CDR2 SVGAGI. Trimming pared 5 bases from V and 5 bases from J, leaving 12 bases between. For the CDR3, the DNA is TGTGCCAGCAGTCCCGGGGTAAGGACTGAAGCTTTCTTT. Its protein product is CASSPGVRTEAFF.

The CDR3 sequence: CSALLVQETQYF. CDR3 in DNA: TGCAGTGCTCTGCTGGTCCAAGAGACCCAGTACTTC. The chain is built from TRBV20-1 and TRBJ2-5; D remains unclear. The CDR3 has 12 residues. Germline V gene sequence: CDR1 DFQATT, CDR2 SNEGSKA (reference sequence). Trimming cost V 5 bases and J 1 base, with 8 bases left between them.

This chain connects TRBV5-6 to TRBJ2-3, with TRBD2 identical over 7 bases. With 4 bases clipped from V and 1 base from J, the junction kept 9 bases outside the gene matches. The CDR3 totals 16 residues. Germline CDR1 SGHDT, CDR2 YYEEEE. As DNA, the CDR3 is TGTGCCAGCAGCGAGGACTCAGGGAGGGGCACAGATACGCAGTATTTT. It encodes CASSEDSGRGTDTQYF.

This clonotype was seen a few times. The chain links TRBV4-2 to TRBJ1-5, with a tentative D call TRBD1 (5 bases). Germline V gene sequence: CDR1 LGHNA, CDR2 YNFKEQ. The V end was cut by 4 bases, the J end by 1 base, with 14 bases between. This CDR3 comprises 16 residues. Written as DNA, the CDR3 is TGTGCCAGCAGCCGTCAGGGAGGGGCGAGCAATCAGCCCCAGCATTTT. Protein: CASSRQGGASNQPQHF.

In its sample, this clonotype was seen a few times. This chain connects TRBV27 to TRBJ2-1; TRBD2 might be the D (6 bases). V shed 5 bases and J shed 4 bases, with 24 bases lying between them. The CDR3 contains 18 residues. CDR1 MNHEY and CDR2 SMNVEV come from the germline V gene (reference sequence). CDR3 in amino acids: CASSPTRGRIRRYNEQFF. The CDR3 DNA follows: TGTGCCAGCAGTCCGACCCGGGGGAGGATACGCAGGTACAATGAGCAGTTCTTC.

The chain uses TRBV7-9 and TRBJ2-3; maybe TRBD2 (6 bases). Germline V gene sequence: CDR1 SEHNR, CDR2 FQNEAQ (reference sequence). The CDR3 is made up of 16 amino acids. Trimming left V 4 bases short and J 5 bases short, with 19 bases between. CDR3 region: CASSYTAGTFGDTQYF. The CDR3 DNA is TGTGCCAGCAGCTATACCGCGGGAACCTTTGGAGATACGCAGTATTTT.

CDR3 nucleotide sequence: TGCAGCGGGAAGGCGGGGACAGGGATTGAGACCCAGTACTTC. Its translation is CSGKAGTGIETQYF. V gene TRBV29-1 combines with J gene TRBJ2-7, with 9 bases identical to TRBD1. The J call may be wrong; the DNA end is better matched by TRBJ2-5. This CDR3 is 14 amino acids long. Germline CDR1 reads SQVTM; CDR2 reads ANQGSEA.

This clonotype was seen a handful of times. The V call is TRBV3-1, the J call TRBJ1-2; unclear D gene. Germline V CDR1 and CDR2: LGHDT, YNNKEL (reference sequence). The V gene lost 0 bases and the J gene lost 5 bases, with 10 bases spanning the gap. This CDR3 contains 14 residues. CDR3 amino acids: CASSQDVRNYGYTF. In nucleotides, the CDR3 is TGTGCCAGCAGCCAAGATGTGCGGAATTATGGCTACACCTTC.